This T cell receptor (beta chain) was sequenced for a study of shared clonotypes between healthy human individuals. Study summary: CD4 naive and memory got three plates each, CD8 naive two, CD8 memory one.

Between the trimmed V and J ends, which lost 0 bases and 2 bases, there was a span of 8 bases. Germline values: CDR1 SGHAT, CDR2 FQNNGV. This CDR3 has 14 amino acids. Naive CD8 isolation took CD45RO-negative cells positively selected for CCR7 and excluded terminally differentiated effector memory CD45RA+ cells. Repertoires were generated with immunoSEQ multiplex PCR, while TCRdb's copy carries only in-frame clones and drops some. This table holds about 2.1 million clones, 85% to 95% found once. The source of this sequence is a man younger than 30 in good health. Some clones in this sample may be carry-over from other donors' samples. The sequenced material came from naive CD8+ T cells from PBMCs. This chain joins TRBV11-2 and TRBJ2-7; no clear D gene. The CDR3, as DNA: TGTGCCAGCAGCTTAGATCGGGCTACCTACGAGCAGTACTTC. Protein sequence: CASSLDRATYEQYF.